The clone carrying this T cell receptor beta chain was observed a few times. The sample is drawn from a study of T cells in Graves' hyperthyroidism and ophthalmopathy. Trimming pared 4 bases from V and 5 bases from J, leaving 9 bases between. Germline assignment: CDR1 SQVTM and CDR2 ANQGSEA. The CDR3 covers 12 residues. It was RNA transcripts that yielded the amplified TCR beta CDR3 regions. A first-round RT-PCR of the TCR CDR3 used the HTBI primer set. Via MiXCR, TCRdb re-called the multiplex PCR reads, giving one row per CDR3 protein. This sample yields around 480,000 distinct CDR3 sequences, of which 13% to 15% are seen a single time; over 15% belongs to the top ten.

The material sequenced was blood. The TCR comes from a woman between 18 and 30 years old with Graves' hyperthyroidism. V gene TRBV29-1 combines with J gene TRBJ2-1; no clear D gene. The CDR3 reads CSVGRLHNEQFF. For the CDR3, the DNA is TGCAGCGTTGGAAGGCTACACAATGAGCAGTTCTTC.